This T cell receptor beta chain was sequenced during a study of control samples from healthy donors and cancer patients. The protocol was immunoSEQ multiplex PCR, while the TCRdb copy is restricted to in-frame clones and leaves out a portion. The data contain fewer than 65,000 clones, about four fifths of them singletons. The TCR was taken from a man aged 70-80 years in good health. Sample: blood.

The CDR3 sequence: CASQGTYEQYF. The CDR3 region has the DNA TGTGCCAGTCAGGGGACCTACGAGCAGTACTTC. J is TRBJ2-7 and V is TRBV6-5, with D possibly being TRBD1 (6 bases). The CDR3 consists of 11 residues. Trimming removed 9 bases at V and 2 bases at J, with 8 bases between. Germline V CDR1 and CDR2: MNHEY, SVGAGI.